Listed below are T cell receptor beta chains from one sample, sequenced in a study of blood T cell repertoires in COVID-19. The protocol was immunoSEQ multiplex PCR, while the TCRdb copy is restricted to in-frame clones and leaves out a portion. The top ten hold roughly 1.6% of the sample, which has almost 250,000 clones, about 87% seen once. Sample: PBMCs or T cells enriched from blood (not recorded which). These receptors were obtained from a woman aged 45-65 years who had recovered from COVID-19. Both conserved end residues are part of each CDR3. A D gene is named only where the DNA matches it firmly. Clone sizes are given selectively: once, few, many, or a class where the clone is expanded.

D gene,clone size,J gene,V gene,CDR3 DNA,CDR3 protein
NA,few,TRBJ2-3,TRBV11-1,TGTGCCAGCAGCGGTACAGGGCACACAGATACGCAGTATTTT,CASSGTGHTDTQYF
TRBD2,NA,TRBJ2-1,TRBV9,TGTGCCAGCAGCGTATTGGGGACTAGCGGGAGTCGGAATGAGCAGTTCTTC,CASSVLGTSGSRNEQFF
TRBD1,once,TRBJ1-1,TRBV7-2,TGTGCCAGCAGCTCCAAGACAGGGCTGGGGGTCACTGAAGCTTTCTTT,CASSSKTGLGVTEAFF
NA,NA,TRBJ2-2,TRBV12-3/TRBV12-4,TGTGCCAGCAGTTTAATCCGGACCGGGGAGCTGTTTTTT,CASSLIRTGELFF
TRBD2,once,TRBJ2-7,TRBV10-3,TGTGCCATCAGTGAGATTCGGGAGGGCCTCGAGCAGTACTTC,CAISEIREGLEQYF
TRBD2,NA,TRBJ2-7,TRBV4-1,TGCGCCAGCAGCCGGGGACTAGCGGGAGTTAGCGAGCAGTACTTC,CASSRGLAGVSEQYF
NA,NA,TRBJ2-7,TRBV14,TGTGCCAGCAGCTCCCTCGGGGACTACGAGCAGTACTTC,CASSSLGDYEQYF
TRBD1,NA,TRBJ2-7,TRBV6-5,TGTGCCAGCAGTTACTCGACCAGGGGGAGCGAGCAGTACTTC,CASSYSTRGSEQYF
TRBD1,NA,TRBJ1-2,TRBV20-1,TGCAGTGCTAGGCCCGGGACAGGTACCTTC,CSARPGTGTF
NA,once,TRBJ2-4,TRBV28,TGTGCCAGCAAACTCCCCCGGGGAAACATTCAGTACTTC,CASKLPRGNIQYF
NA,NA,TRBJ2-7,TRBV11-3,TGTGCCAGCAGCCCAACCGGTGGTAGCTACGAGCAGTACTTC,CASSPTGGSYEQYF
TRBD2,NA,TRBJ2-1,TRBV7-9,TGTGCCAGCAGCTACCTTCTAGCGGGGGGGAGGAATGAGCAGTTCTTC,CASSYLLAGGRNEQFF
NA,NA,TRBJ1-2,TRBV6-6,TGTGCCAGCAGTTACTCGTCGCAGGCACTCTATGGCTACACCTTC,CASSYSSQALYGYTF
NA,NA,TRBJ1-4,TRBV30,TGTGCCTGGAGCGCAGGGGCGATTGGTGAAAAACTGTTTTTT,CAWSAGAIGEKLFF
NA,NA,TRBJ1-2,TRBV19,TGTGCCAGTAGTACGGGGGTGAACTATGGCTACACCTTC,CASSTGVNYGYTF
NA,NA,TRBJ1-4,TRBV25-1,TGTGCCAGCAGTGAACAGGGTCTTCGTGAAAAACTGTTTTTT,CASSEQGLREKLFF
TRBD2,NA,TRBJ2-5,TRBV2,TGTGCCAGCAGTGTTAGCGGGAGGGCCAAAGAGACCCAGTACTTC,CASSVSGRAKETQYF
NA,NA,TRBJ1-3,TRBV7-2,TGTGCCAGCAGCTTAGTTTGGGGGCGAGGAAACACCATATATTTT,CASSLVWGRGNTIYF
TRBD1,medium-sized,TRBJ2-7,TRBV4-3,TGCGCCAGCAGCCAAGAGGGACAGGGGGAATACGAGCAGTACTTC,CASSQEGQGEYEQYF